This T cell receptor (beta chain) was recovered during a study of shared clonotypes between healthy human individuals. Whole-study context: Three plates each covered CD4 naive and memory; CD8 naive two, CD8 memory one. General observations from the study: Even with large depth, rarefaction showed that sorted-subset sequencing was incomplete. Clonotypes shared by all four donors outscored non-shared clonotypes in generation probability.

As regards this clone: What it binds is unknown.

J lost 7 bases, V lost 0 bases, and 12 bases had no gene match. Per germline, CDR1 MNHEY and CDR2 SMNVEV (reference sequence). This CDR3 is built from 17 residues. TCRdb keeps only in-frame clones here, not all; method: immunoSEQ multiplex PCR. The data contain 1.4 million or so clones, 97% to 99% of them seen just once; the ten biggest clones take up under 0.45%. The chain recombines TRBV27 with TRBJ2-1, with 7 bases fitting TRBD2. This TCR was sampled from a man aged 25 to 40 in good health. Sequencing was done on a sample of naive CD4+ T cells sorted from blood. Documented subset: CD45RA+ positively selected. DNA for the CDR3: TGTGCCAGCAGTTTATCGAGGCACGGGAGGACCGCTAATGAGCAGTTCTTC. Translated, it gives CASSLSRHGRTANEQFF.